The T cell receptor beta chain under discussion was sequenced for a study of cytomegalovirus exposure and HLA in healthy donors. Study conclusions and caveats: A later analysis revealed that TCR association rates differed between HLA loci, peaking at DRB1 and bottoming out at HLA-C. Many donors shared some public TCRs, even though most TCR sequences were rare.

Use of 60 Vbeta and 13 Jbeta primers characterized the PCR. Profiled with immunoSEQ multiplex PCR; TCRdb holds only in-frame clones, not every one. The repertoire includes 130,000 or so clones, around four fifths of them detected once, and more than 1.5% sits in the top ten. Germline assignment: CDR1 SGDLS and CDR2 YYNGEE. The V gene end was trimmed by 9 bases and the J gene end by 8 bases; junction bases not matched to a gene: 12. The CDR3 sequence is 13 residues long. Comments on this clone: Its specificity is not known.

The chain has TRBV9 and TRBJ1-2; TRBD1 agrees at 8 bases. The sequencing sample was made of PBMCs. The sequence derives from a man aged 40-49 years in good health and CMV-seronegative. CDR3 nucleotide sequence: TGTGCCACTCGGCGGCAGGGGGCTTGGGGCTACACCTTC. Protein product: CATRRQGAWGYTF.